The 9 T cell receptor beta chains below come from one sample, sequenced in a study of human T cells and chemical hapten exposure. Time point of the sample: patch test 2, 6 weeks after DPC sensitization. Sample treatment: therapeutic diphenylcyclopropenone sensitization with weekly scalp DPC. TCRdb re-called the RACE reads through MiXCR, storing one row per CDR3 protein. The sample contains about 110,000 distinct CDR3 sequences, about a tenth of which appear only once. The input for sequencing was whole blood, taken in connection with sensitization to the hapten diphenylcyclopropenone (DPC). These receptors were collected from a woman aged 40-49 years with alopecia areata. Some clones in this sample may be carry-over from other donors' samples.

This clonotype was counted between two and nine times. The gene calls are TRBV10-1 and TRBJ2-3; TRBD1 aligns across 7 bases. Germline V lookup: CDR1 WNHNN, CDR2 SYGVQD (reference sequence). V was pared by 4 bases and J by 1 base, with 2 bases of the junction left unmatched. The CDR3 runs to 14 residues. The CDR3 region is CASSGTGRTDTQYF. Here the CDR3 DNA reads TGCGCCAGCAGTGGGACAGGACGCACAGATACGCAGTATTTT.

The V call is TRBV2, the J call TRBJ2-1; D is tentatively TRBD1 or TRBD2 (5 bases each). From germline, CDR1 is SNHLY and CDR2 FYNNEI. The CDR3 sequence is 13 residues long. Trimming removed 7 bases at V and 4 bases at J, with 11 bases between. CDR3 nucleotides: TGTGCCAGCAACGGCAGGGAGTACAATGAGCAGTTCTTC. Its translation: CASNGREYNEQFF.

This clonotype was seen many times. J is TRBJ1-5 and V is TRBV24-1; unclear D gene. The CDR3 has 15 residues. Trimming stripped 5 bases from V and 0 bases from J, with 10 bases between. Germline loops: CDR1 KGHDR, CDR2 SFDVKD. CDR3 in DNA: TGTGCCACCAGTGGGACGGATACTAGCAATCAGCCCCAGCATTTT. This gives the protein CATSGTDTSNQPQHF.

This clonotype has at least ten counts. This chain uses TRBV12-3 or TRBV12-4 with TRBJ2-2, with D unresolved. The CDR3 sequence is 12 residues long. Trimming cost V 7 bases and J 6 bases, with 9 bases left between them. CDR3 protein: CASTGGAGELFF. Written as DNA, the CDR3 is TGTGCCAGCACCGGTGGGGCCGGGGAGCTGTTTTTT.

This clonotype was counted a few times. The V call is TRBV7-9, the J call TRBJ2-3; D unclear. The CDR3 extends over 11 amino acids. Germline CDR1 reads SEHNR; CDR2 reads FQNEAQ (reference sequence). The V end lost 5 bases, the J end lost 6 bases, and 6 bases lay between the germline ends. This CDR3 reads CASSPRDTQYF. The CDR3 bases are TGTGCCAGCAGCCCCAGGGATACGCAGTATTTT.

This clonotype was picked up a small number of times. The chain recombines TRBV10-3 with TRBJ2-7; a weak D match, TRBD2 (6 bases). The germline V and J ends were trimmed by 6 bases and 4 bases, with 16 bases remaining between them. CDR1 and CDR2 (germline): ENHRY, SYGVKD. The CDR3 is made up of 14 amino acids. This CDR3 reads CAIRAGTLSYEQYF. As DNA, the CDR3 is TGTGCCATCAGGGCCGGGACTCTGTCTTACGAGCAGTACTTC.

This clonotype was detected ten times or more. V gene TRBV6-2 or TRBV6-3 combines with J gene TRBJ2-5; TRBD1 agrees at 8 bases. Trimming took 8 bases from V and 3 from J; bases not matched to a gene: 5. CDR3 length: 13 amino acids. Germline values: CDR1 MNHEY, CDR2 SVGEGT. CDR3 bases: TGTGCCAGCTTTGCGGGACAGGAAGAGACCCAGTACTTC. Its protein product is CASFAGQEETQYF.

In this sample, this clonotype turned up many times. Here the CDR3 reads CAIRGDKDDEKLFF. The CDR3 DNA is TGTGCCATCAGGGGGGACAAGGATGATGAAAAACTGTTTTTT. The chain has TRBV10-3 and TRBJ1-4, with D perhaps matching TRBD1 (6 bases). The V gene's germline CDR1 is ENHRY and CDR2 SYGVKD. The CDR3 runs to 14 residues. Between the trimmed V and J ends, which lost 6 bases and 6 bases, there was a span of 14 bases.

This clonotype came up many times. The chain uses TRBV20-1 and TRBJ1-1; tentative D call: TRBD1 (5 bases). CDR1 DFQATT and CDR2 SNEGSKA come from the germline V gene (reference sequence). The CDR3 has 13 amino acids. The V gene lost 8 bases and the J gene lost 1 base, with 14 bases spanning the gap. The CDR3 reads CSLEGAWNTEAFF. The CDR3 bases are TGCAGTTTGGAAGGGGCGTGGAACACTGAAGCTTTCTTT.